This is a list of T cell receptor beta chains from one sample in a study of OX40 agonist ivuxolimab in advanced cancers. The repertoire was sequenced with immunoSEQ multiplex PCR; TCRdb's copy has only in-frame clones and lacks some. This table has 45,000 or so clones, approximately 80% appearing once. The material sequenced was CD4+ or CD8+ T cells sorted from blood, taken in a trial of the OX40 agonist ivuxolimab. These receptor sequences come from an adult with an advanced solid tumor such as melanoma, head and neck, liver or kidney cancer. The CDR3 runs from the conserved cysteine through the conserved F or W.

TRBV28 CASSVGQRPYGYTF
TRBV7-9 CASSLGDRGHYEQYF
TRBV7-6 CASSLRPGTGNTEAFF
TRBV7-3 CASSSHLGGFETQYF
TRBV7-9 CASSHRTSGRAVDTQYF
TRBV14 CASSQDRDGEAFF
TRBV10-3 CAISEASRTGELFF
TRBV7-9 CASSQPPTGTGNTIYF
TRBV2 CASRGGFVSNQPQHF
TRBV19 CASSIITGGNEQFF
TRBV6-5 CASSVVAYNEQFF
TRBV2 CASGGQSSYEQYF
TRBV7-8 CASSSWESSGANVLTF
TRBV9 CASSVDWANSPLHF
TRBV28 CASSRDRVDQPQHF
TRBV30 CAWSPQGSSNYGYTF
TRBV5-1 CASSSIRDPGVDEQYF
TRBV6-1 CASSIYEQYF
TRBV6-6 CASSRGQPQHF